The clone carrying this T cell receptor beta chain turned up a few times. The data were obtained in a study of T cell responses to AZD1222 COVID-19 vaccine. In germline, CDR1 is LNHDA, CDR2 SQIVND (reference sequence). V was pared by 5 bases and J by 6 bases, with 7 bases of the junction left unmatched. This CDR3 spans 15 amino acids. Only in-frame clones appear in the TCRdb table, and some are missing; sequencing was by immunoSEQ multiplex PCR. The data show roughly 180,000 clones, with approximately 92% seen just once and about 1% held by the top ten. The chain joins TRBV19 to TRBJ1-6; TRBD1 agrees at 7 bases. This TCR came from an adult who received the MenACWY meningococcal vaccine as a control. The sequencing here drew on peripheral blood, taken 28 days after the second dose of the MenACWY control vaccine. CDR3 coding DNA: TGTGCCAGTAGTCCTTACACAGGGGCTAATTCACCCCTCCACTTT. Protein product: CASSPYTGANSPLHF.